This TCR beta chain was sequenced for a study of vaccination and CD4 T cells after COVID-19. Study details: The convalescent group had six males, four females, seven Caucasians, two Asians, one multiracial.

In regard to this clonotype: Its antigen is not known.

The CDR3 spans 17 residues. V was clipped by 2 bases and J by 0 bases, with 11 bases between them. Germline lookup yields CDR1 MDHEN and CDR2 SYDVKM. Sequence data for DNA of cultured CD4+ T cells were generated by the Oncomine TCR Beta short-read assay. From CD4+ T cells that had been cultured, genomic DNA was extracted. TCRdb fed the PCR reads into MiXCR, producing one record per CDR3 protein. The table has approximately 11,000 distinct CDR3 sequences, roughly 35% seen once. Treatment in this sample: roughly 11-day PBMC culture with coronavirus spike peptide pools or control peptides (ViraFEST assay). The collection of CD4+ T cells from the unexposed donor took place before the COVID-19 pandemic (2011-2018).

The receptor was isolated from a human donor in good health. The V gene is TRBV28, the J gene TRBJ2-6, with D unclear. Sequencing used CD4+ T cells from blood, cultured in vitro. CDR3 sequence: CASSLGSQLSGANVLTF. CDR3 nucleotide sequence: TGTGCCAGCAGTTTAGGTAGTCAACTCTCTGGGGCCAACGTCCTGACTTTC.